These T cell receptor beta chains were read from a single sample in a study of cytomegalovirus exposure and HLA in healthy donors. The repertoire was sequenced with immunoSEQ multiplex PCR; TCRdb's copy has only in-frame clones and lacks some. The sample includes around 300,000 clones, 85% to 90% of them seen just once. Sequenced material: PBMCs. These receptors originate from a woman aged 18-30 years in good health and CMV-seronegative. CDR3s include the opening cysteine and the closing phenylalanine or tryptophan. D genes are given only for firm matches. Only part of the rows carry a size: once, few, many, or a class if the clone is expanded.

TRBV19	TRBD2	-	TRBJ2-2	TGTGCCAGTAGTATGACGGCTAGCGGGTTGAACACCGGGGAGCTGTTTTTT	CASSMTASGLNTGELFF
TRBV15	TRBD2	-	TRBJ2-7	TGTGCCACCAGCAGAGCGGGTAGCGGGAGTCCCGACGAGCAGTACTTC	CATSRAGSGSPDEQYF
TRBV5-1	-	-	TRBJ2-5	TGCGCCAGCAGCCTAGCCATCTCAAGGCAAGAGACCCAGTACTTC	CASSLAISRQETQYF
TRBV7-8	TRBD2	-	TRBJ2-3	TGTGCCAGCAGCTTATTAGCGGGCACCACAGATACGCAGTATTTT	CASSLLAGTTDTQYF
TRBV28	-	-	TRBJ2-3	TGTGCCAGCAGTTTAATCCTCCTCCCCGGGAACGGCGCGACAGATACGCAGTATTTT	CASSLILLPGNGATDTQYF
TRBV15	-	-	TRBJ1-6	TGTGCCACCAGCATGGGGACAAAGATTGCCCTTCGTTCACCCCTCCACTTT	CATSMGTKIALRSPLHF
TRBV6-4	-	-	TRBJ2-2	TGTGCCAGCAGTCCCGCGAACACCGGGGAGCTGTTTTTT	CASSPANTGELFF
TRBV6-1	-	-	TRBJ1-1	TGTGCCAGCATGAGCCAACCGACTGAAGCTTTCTTT	CASMSQPTEAFF
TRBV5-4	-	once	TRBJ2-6	TGTGCCACCCTAGATTGGGTTCGCGGGGCCAACGTCCTGACTTTC	CATLDWVRGANVLTF
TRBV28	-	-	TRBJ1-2	TGTGCCAGCAGTTTTCGGCAGGTCGGAATCTATGGCTACACCTTC	CASSFRQVGIYGYTF
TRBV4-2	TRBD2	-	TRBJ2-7	TGTGCCAGCAGCCAAGAACTAGCGCCCGCCTACGAGCAGTACTTC	CASSQELAPAYEQYF
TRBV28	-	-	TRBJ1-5	TGTGCCAGCATGCGGGATAGCAATCAGCCCCAGCATTTT	CASMRDSNQPQHF
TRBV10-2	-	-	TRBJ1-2	TGCGCCAGCAGTGAAGAGGGTACCTATGGCTACACCTTC	CASSEEGTYGYTF
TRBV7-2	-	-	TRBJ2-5	TGTGCCAGCAGCGCGACTACAGTTTTGGAGACCCAGTACTTC	CASSATTVLETQYF
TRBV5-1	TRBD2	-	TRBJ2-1	TGCGCCAGCAGCTTGGCCGGGACTAGTCGCGGGAATGAGCAGTTCTTC	CASSLAGTSRGNEQFF
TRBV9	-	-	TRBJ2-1	TGTGCCAGCAGCGTCGGGGATGAGCAGTTCTTC	CASSVGDEQFF
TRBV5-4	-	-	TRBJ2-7	TGTGCCAGCAGCTTAAGGGGGAACACCTACGAGCAGTACTTC	CASSLRGNTYEQYF
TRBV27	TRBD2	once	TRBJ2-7	TGTGCCAGCAGGCACAGGACTAGCGGGACTTCTCCCTACGAGCAGTACTTC	CASRHRTSGTSPYEQYF
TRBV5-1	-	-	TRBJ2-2	TGCGCCAGCAGCTTAGCGGATCCGGACACCGGGGAGCTGTTTTTT	CASSLADPDTGELFF
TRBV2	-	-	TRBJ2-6	TGTGCCAGCAGTCCAGGACACAACTCTGGGGCCAACGTCCTGACTTTC	CASSPGHNSGANVLTF
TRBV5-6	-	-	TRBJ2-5	TGTGCCAGCAGCTTGGGCGGGACTGCAGAGACCCAGTACTTC	CASSLGGTAETQYF
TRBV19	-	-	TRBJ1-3	TGTGCCAGTAGTATTGGCAGGTCCGGAAACACCATATATTTT	CASSIGRSGNTIYF
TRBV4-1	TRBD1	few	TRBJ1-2	TGCGCCAGCAGCCGCCAGGGGGACTATGGCTACACCTTC	CASSRQGDYGYTF
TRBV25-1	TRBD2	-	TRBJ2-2	TGTGCCAGCAGGGGGACTAGCGGGAACACCGGGGAGCTGTTTTTT	CASRGTSGNTGELFF
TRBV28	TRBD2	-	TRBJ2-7	TGTGCCAGCAGTTTGAGTCTAGCGGGAGTGGGTGAGCAGTACTTC	CASSLSLAGVGEQYF
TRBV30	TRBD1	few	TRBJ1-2	TGTGCCTGGAGAGACAGGGGGCGAAGAGGTGGCTACACCTTC	CAWRDRGRRGGYTF